This passage covers 22 T cell receptor beta chains from one sample sequenced in a study of naive and memory T cell subsets. The beta constant-region primer was an equimolar mix of two oligonucleotides covering TRBC1 and TRBC2. Four rounds of PCR amplified the ligated cDNA using nested alpha and beta constant-region primers plus SP2. TCRdb re-derived calls from the UMI-ligation and nested PCR reads in MiXCR, one entry per CDR3 protein. The profile shows approximately 8,100 distinct CDR3 sequences, under 30% of them singletons. The sequenced sample consisted of CD8+ TEMRA cells from blood. Subset given: effector memory re-expressing CD45RA, CD45RA+ CD27-. These receptor sequences come from a human donor in good health.

The V and J genes are TRBV2 and TRBJ1-4; D is undetermined. V was trimmed by 8 bases and J by 0 bases, leaving 7 bases between them. This CDR3 is built from 13 residues. The germline CDR1 and CDR2 sequences are SNHLY and FYNNEI. The CDR3 reads CASDAATNEKLFF. In nucleotides, the CDR3 is TGTGCCAGCGATGCTGCAACTAATGAAAAACTGTTTTTT.

This clonotype is medium-sized by share. The chain recombines TRBV13 with TRBJ1-3; D ambiguous. This CDR3 comprises 16 residues. Trimming removed 2 bases at V and 0 bases at J, with 11 bases between. Per germline, CDR1 PRHDT and CDR2 FYEKMQ (reference sequence). The CDR3 spells CASSLYLDNSGNTIYF. The CDR3 DNA reads as TGTGCCAGCAGCTTATACTTAGACAACTCTGGAAACACCATATATTTT.

The chain employs TRBV7-9 and TRBJ2-7; 7 bases agree with TRBD1. This CDR3 contains 13 residues. Germline V CDR1 and CDR2: SEHNR, FQNEAQ (reference sequence). After removal of 5 bases from V and 2 bases from J, the junction contained 3 bases not matched to a gene. The chain's CDR3 is CASSLGTAYEQYF. CDR3 sequence (DNA): TGTGCCAGCAGCCTGGGGACAGCCTACGAGCAGTACTTC.

This clonotype was observed a handful of times. The chain carries TRBV4-3 and TRBJ2-7, with D tentatively TRBD1 (6 bases). V lost 0 bases and J lost 4, with 10 bases in between. Germline CDR1 reads LGHNA; CDR2 reads YSLEER. The CDR3 consists of 14 residues. This CDR3 is CASSQDSRGYEQYF. CDR3 nucleotides: TGCGCCAGCAGCCAAGATTCCAGGGGTTACGAGCAGTACTTC.

This chain uses TRBV29-1 with TRBJ2-7, with a possible D match to TRBD1 (6 bases). The germline gives CDR1 SQVTM, CDR2 ANQGSEA. V shed 5 bases and J shed 3 bases, with 14 bases lying between them. The CDR3 extends over 13 amino acids. CDR3 sequence reads: CSVLDSRGYEQYF. For the CDR3, the DNA is TGCAGCGTTTTGGACAGTAGGGGCTACGAGCAGTACTTC.

This clonotype has just a few counts. The J gene is TRBJ2-7, the V gene TRBV12-3 or TRBV12-4, with 7 bases that match TRBD2. This CDR3 is 15 amino acids long. Trimming took 1 base from V and 3 from J; bases not matched to a gene: 6. The CDR3, as DNA: TGTGCCAGCAGTTTAGTGTCGGGAGGATACTACGAGCAGTACTTC. Its translation is CASSLVSGGYYEQYF.

In this sample, this clonotype turned up a few times. This rearrangement joins TRBV11-3 to TRBJ2-3; 10 bases match TRBD2. The length of the CDR3 is 15 residues. V was clipped by 4 bases and J by 9 bases; unmatched bases: 10. Germline loops: CDR1 SGHNT, CDR2 YENEEA. The CDR3 nucleotides read TGTGCCAGCAGCTCTTATAGGACTAGCGGAGACACGCAGTATTTT. Amino acid sequence: CASSSYRTSGDTQYF.

This clonotype was seen more than once but under ten times. V and J are TRBV27 and TRBJ2-7, with D tentatively TRBD1 or TRBD2 (5 bases each). The V gene lost 3 bases and the J gene lost 3 bases, with 15 bases spanning the gap. This CDR3 is built from 15 residues. Germline V lookup: CDR1 MNHEY, CDR2 SMNVEV (reference sequence). CDR3 sequence: CASSLGEGFNYEQYF. CDR3 in DNA: TGTGCCAGCAGTTTGGGCGAGGGGTTTAACTACGAGCAGTACTTC.

The V gene is TRBV12-3 or TRBV12-4, the J gene TRBJ2-1; D possibly corresponds to TRBD2 (6 bases). This CDR3 has 13 amino acids. V dropped 5 bases and J dropped 3 bases, with 8 bases sitting between them. CDR3 nucleotides: TGTGCCAGCAGTCGCGGGGTCTACAATGAGCAGTTCTTC. Translated: CASSRGVYNEQFF.

This clonotype was counted between two and nine times. The J gene is TRBJ2-3, the V gene TRBV7-8, with 12 bases that match TRBD2. Germline V gives CDR1 SGHVS, CDR2 FQNEAQ. This CDR3 is 15 amino acids long. V lost 7 bases, J lost 7 bases, and 9 bases stayed unmatched. CDR3 in amino acids: CASTLQTSGSNTQYF. Written as DNA, the CDR3 is TGTGCCAGCACTCTTCAGACTAGCGGGAGTAATACGCAGTATTTT.

The chain joins TRBV7-9 to TRBJ1-2, with no clear D. Germline CDR1 reads SEHNR; CDR2 reads FQNEAQ (reference sequence). The CDR3 is 15 residues long. V lost 0 bases and J 3 bases, leaving 11 bases between the germline ends. The CDR3 coding sequence is TGTGCCAGCAGCTTAGCAGCGAGGGAGGACTATGGCTACACCTTC. This sequence encodes CASSLAAREDYGYTF. The full variable domain, with the rest looked up from reference TRBV7-9 and TRBJ1-2, is DTGVSQNPRHKITKRGQNVTFRCDPISEHNRLYWYRQTLGQGPEFLTYFQNEAQLEKSRLLSDRFSAERPKGSFSTLEIQRTEQGDSAMYLCASSLAAREDYGYTFGSGTRLTVV.

A few counts support this clonotype. The V and J genes are TRBV6-6 and TRBJ2-3, with D uncertain. The germline gives CDR1 MNHNY, CDR2 SVGAGI (reference sequence). The CDR3 is 13 residues long. The V end lost 2 bases, the J end lost 3 bases, and 6 bases lay between the germline ends. The DNA for the CDR3 is TGTGCCAGCAGTTACCCCACAACAGATACGCAGTATTTT. This gives the protein CASSYPTTDTQYF.

This clonotype was counted once. This chain links TRBV7-7 with TRBJ2-2, with D possibly being TRBD1 (6 bases). Trimming removed 5 bases at V and 6 bases at J, with 13 bases between. The CDR3 runs to 14 residues. The V gene's germline CDR1 is SSHAT and CDR2 FNYEAQ (reference sequence). CDR3 region: CASSPAAGAGELFF. The DNA for the CDR3 is TGTGCCAGCAGCCCCGCGGCAGGGGCCGGGGAGCTGTTTTTT.

This clonotype was counted a few times. V usage is TRBV5-1 and J usage is TRBJ2-1, with 7 bases identical to TRBD1. Germline lookup yields CDR1 SGHRS and CDR2 YFSETQ. V was clipped by 6 bases and J by 6 bases; unmatched bases: 3. The CDR3 runs to 12 residues. DNA of the CDR3: TGCGCCAGCACTTCAGGGGGCAATGAGCAGTTCTTC. Amino acid sequence: CASTSGGNEQFF. Full variable domain (rest looked up from reference TRBV5-1 and TRBJ2-1): KAGVTQTPRYLIKTRGQQVTLSCSPISGHRSVSWYQQTPGQGLQFLFEYFSETQRNKGNFPGRFSGRQFSNSRSEMNVSTLELGDSALYLCASTSGGNEQFFGPGTRLTVL.

The rearrangement uses TRBV2 and TRBJ2-3; D gene unclear. The germline V gene has CDR1 SNHLY and CDR2 FYNNEI. This CDR3 is built from 11 residues. Trimming removed 8 bases from V and 3 bases from J, with 6 bases in between. CDR3 amino acids: CASHGTDTQYF. The DNA for the CDR3 is TGTGCCAGCCACGGAACAGATACGCAGTATTTT. The variable domain in full, with the rest retrieved from reference TRBV2 and TRBJ2-3, is EPEVTQTPSHQVTQMGQEVILRCVPISNHLYFYWYRQILGQKVEFLVSFYNNEISEKSEIFDDQFSVERPDGSNFTLKIRSTKLEDSAMYFCASHGTDTQYFGPGTRLTVL.

This clonotype was counted a few times. J is TRBJ2-1 and V is TRBV19, with unresolved D. The CDR3 is 15 amino acids. Germline V gene sequence: CDR1 LNHDA, CDR2 SQIVND (reference sequence). Trimming took 0 bases from V and 5 from J, leaving 11 bases between them. The CDR3 bases are TGTGCCAGTAGTATAGATGATAGGTTCGACAATGAGCAGTTCTTC. Amino acid sequence: CASSIDDRFDNEQFF.

This clonotype showed up just a few times. The chain carries TRBV12-3 or TRBV12-4 and TRBJ1-3, with D maybe TRBD1 (5 bases). This CDR3 is 18 amino acids long. Trimming shortened V by 7 bases and J by 0 bases, and 22 bases separated the two germline ends. The CDR3 is CASIDTLRDPLSGNTIYF. The CDR3 nucleotides are TGTGCCAGCATAGACACTCTCCGGGACCCGCTCTCTGGAAACACCATATATTTT.

The rearrangement links TRBV5-1 to TRBJ1-1; D is uncertain. The CDR3 totals 12 residues. V was cut by 1 base and J by 11 bases, with 12 bases left in between. CDR1 and CDR2 from the germline V gene are SGHRS and YFSETQ. The DNA for the CDR3 is TGCGCCAGCAGCTTGTTCTCCGAGGAGGCTTTCTTT. Translated, it gives CASSLFSEEAFF.

This clonotype was seen at least ten times. CDR3 DNA: TGCAGTGCTAGAGATCCCGAGCGGGTAGGAGCAGATACGCAGTATTTT. This sequence encodes CSARDPERVGADTQYF. The V call is TRBV20-1, the J call TRBJ2-3; perhaps TRBD2 as D (6 bases). The CDR3 has 16 residues. Germline values: CDR1 DFQATT, CDR2 SNEGSKA (reference sequence). V shed 0 bases and J shed 4 bases, with 17 bases lying between them.

The chain uses TRBV5-6 and TRBJ1-1; D unclear. V was clipped by 5 bases and J by 0 bases, with 11 bases between them. Germline V gives CDR1 SGHDT, CDR2 YYEEEE. The CDR3 runs 14 residues. The CDR3 is CASSHDKMNTEAFF. CDR3 coding DNA: TGTGCCAGCAGTCATGACAAAATGAACACTGAAGCTTTCTTT.

The chain carries TRBV6-2 or TRBV6-3 and TRBJ2-1; 7 bases are a match to TRBD2. The CDR3 has 15 amino acids. Germline V gene sequence: CDR1 MNHEY, CDR2 SVGEGT. Trimming cost V 11 bases and J 3 bases; bases outside gene matches: 13. CDR3 residues: CAGGGERGDYNEQFF. CDR3 coding DNA: TGTGCCGGGGGGGGAGAACGGGGGGACTACAATGAGCAGTTCTTC.

The chain has TRBV9 and TRBJ2-6; perhaps TRBD1 as D (6 bases). The CDR3 has 19 residues. The germline V and J ends were trimmed by 3 bases and 0 bases, with 19 bases remaining between them. Germline V gives CDR1 SGDLS, CDR2 YYNGEE. Written as DNA, the CDR3 is TGTGCCAGCAGCGGTGAGAGGGGGAGACTGTTCTCTGGGGCCAACGTCCTGACTTTC. Its translation is CASSGERGRLFSGANVLTF.